This TCR beta chain was captured by sequencing in a study of OX40 agonist ivuxolimab in advanced cancers. Study-level results: Partial responders treated at 0.1-3.0 mg/kg exhibited clonal expansion among the lowest measured. The mean number of expanded clones was higher in CD8+ T cells than in CD4+.

Libraries were prepared by immunoSEQ multiplex PCR; TCRdb keeps only in-frame clonotypes and omits some of them. Here the sample spans tens of thousands of clones, 90% being singletons. Regarding this clone: Its antigen is still unknown.

The V and J ends lost 0 bases and 1 base, in that order; junction bases with no gene match: 8. The CDR3 extends over 17 amino acids. In germline, CDR1 is SEHNR, CDR2 FQNEAQ (reference sequence). The sequencing here drew on CD4+ or CD8+ T cells sorted from blood, taken in a trial of the OX40 agonist ivuxolimab. This sequence joins TRBV7-9 and TRBJ1-1; TRBD1 agrees at 7 bases. The source of this sequence is an adult with an advanced solid tumor such as melanoma, head and neck, liver or kidney cancer. The CDR3 loop is CASSLARQGMENTEAFF. The DNA of the CDR3 is TGTGCCAGCAGCTTAGCGCGACAGGGTATGGAGAACACTGAAGCTTTCTTT.